Listed below are T cell receptor beta chains from one sample, sequenced in a study of CD8 T cells in ankylosing spondylitis. TCRdb passed the 5' RACE reads through MiXCR, listing each CDR3 protein once. The sample consists of roughly 130,000 distinct CDR3 sequences, around 15% of them appearing once. Source material: blood, either unsorted or a sorted T cell fraction (not recorded which). These receptors were collected from a female donor with ankylosing spondylitis or in good health (not recorded which). The CDR3 runs from the conserved cysteine through the conserved F or W. The D gene is left open where the match is weak. Clone size is given for some rows only: seen once, a few or many times, or a class if the clone is expanded.

j_call | clone_size | d_call | v_call | cdr3_nt | cdr3_aa
TRBJ2-1 | - | TRBD2 | TRBV3-1 | TGTGCCAGCAGCCAAGACCAGCGGGGGAACAATGAGCAGTTCTTC | CASSQDQRGNNEQFF
TRBJ2-5 | - | - | TRBV27 | TGTGCCAGCAGTTTCACTGGGGAGACCCAGCACTTC | CASSFTGETQHF
TRBJ2-4 | few | - | TRBV19 | TGTGCCAGTAGTATAGTAACAGCCAAAAACATTCAGTACTTC | CASSIVTAKNIQYF
TRBJ2-7 | many | - | TRBV25-1 | TGTGCCAGCAGTGAATTCTTGGGACACTCCTACGAGCAGTACTTC | CASSEFLGHSYEQYF
TRBJ2-7 | many | TRBD1 | TRBV6-1 | TGTGCCAGCAGAGCAGGACAGGGAGTATCCTACGAGCAGTACTTC | CASRAGQGVSYEQYF
TRBJ1-1 | - | - | TRBV20-1 | TGCAGTAAGACATCCTGGCAGGGCCCCACTGAAGCTTTCTTT | CSKTSWQGPTEAFF
TRBJ2-1 | - | - | TRBV23-1 | TGCGCCAGCACTCAGGCCGGTAGCTCCTACAATGAGCAGTTCTTC | CASTQAGSSYNEQFF
TRBJ1-2 | - | TRBD1 | TRBV12-5 | TGTGCTAGTGCTGTGGACAGGGGACTTCATGGCTACACCTTC | CASAVDRGLHGYTF
TRBJ2-3 | many | - | TRBV15 | TGTGCCACCAGCAGAGATGCCGTGACCTGGGGCACAGATACGCAGTATTTT | CATSRDAVTWGTDTQYF
TRBJ2-1 | few | TRBD2 | TRBV7-2 | TGTGCCAGCAGCTTAGTTAGCGGGGGGGCCAATGAGCAGTTCTTC | CASSLVSGGANEQFF
TRBJ2-1 | many | TRBD2 | TRBV4-2 | TGTGCCAGCAGCCAAGCGGGAGGGCCCTACAATGAGCAGTTCTTC | CASSQAGGPYNEQFF